This is a list of T cell receptor beta chains from one sample in a study of T cell repertoires in cytomegalovirus infection. TCRdb re-called the reads with MiXCR, one entry per CDR3 protein. The sample includes a few hundred thousand distinct CDR3 sequences, approximately 40% seen only once; the top ten take 40% to 60%. No antigen is known for these receptors. This specimen was cultured PBMCs, taken from culture after CMV antigen stimulation. These receptors came from a human donor in good health (CMV status not recorded). Some clones in this sample may be carry-over from other donors' samples. The CDR3 runs from the conserved cysteine through the conserved F or W. Each record gives: D gene, J gene, V gene, clone size, CDR3 DNA, CDR3 protein. D genes are given only for firm matches. Some rows mark clone size as missing; the rest say once, few, many or name a class of expanded clone.

>.|TRBJ2-7|TRBV18|few
TGTGCCAGCTCACCCGCCCGGGACCTAGGGGAGCAGTACTTC
CASSPARDLGEQYF
>.|TRBJ2-3|TRBV7-2|.
TGTGCCAGCAGCTTAGAAGGTTCTTGGGAAGATACGCAGTATTTT
CASSLEGSWEDTQYF
>TRBD2|TRBJ2-2|TRBV6-5|.
TGTGCCAGCAGTTACTTAGGGTCTAGCGGAGGCACCGGGGAGCTGTTTTTT
CASSYLGSSGGTGELFF
>TRBD2|TRBJ2-1|TRBV7-9|.
TGTGCCAGCAGCCCCCGTTTAGGTCTAGCGGTCGGTTGGAGCTCCTACAATGAGCAGTTCTTC
CASSPRLGLAVGWSSYNEQFF
>.|TRBJ2-3|TRBV12-3/TRBV12-4|.
TGTGCCAGCGCACGCCGCACAGATACGCAGTATTTT
CASARRTDTQYF
>.|TRBJ1-2|TRBV20-1|.
TGCAGTGAACGGGGGGTCTATGGCTACACCTTC
CSERGVYGYTF
>.|TRBJ2-2|TRBV7-2|few
TGTGCCAGCAGCCAAGTAAGAAACGGGGAGCTGTTTTTT
CASSQVRNGELFF
>TRBD2|TRBJ2-1|TRBV12-3/TRBV12-4|few
TGTGCCAGCAGTTTAAGGAGGACTAGCGGGGGTCCTTGGCAAAGCTCCTACAATGAGCAGTTCTTC
CASSLRRTSGGPWQSSYNEQFF
>.|TRBJ2-5|TRBV12-5|.
TGTGCTAGTGGTTATCTTTCAGGGGAGACCCAGTACTTC
CASGYLSGETQYF
>.|TRBJ1-1|TRBV7-9|.
TGTGCCAGCACCGATATTGTGGTGAACACTGAAGCTTTCTTT
CASTDIVVNTEAFF
>.|TRBJ2-7|TRBV7-2|.
TGTGCCAGCAGCGCCCAAAGCTCCTACGAGCAGTACTTC
CASSAQSSYEQYF
>.|TRBJ1-1|TRBV5-1|few
TGCGCCAGCAGCTTGGGACGTAGGATGAACACTGAAGCTTTCTTT
CASSLGRRMNTEAFF
>TRBD1|TRBJ2-4|TRBV7-2|few
TGTGCCAGCAGCTCTACAGACAGGGTCGGCATTCAGTACTTC
CASSSTDRVGIQYF
>TRBD2|TRBJ2-7|TRBV6-1|few
TGTGCCAGCAGTGAATCACCAGCGGGAGGTAGATCCTACTACGAGCAGTACTTC
CASSESPAGGRSYYEQYF
>.|TRBJ1-5|TRBV18|.
TGTGCCACCCCACGCCGGGACAAATATCAGCCCCAGCATTTT
CATPRRDKYQPQHF
>.|TRBJ2-7|TRBV5-4|.
TGTGCCAGCAGCCCACCAGGGGCTGCCGAGCAGTACTTC
CASSPPGAAEQYF
>.|TRBJ2-6|TRBV28|.
TGTGCCAGTCGATCGGGGAGCACGGCCAACGTCCTGACTTTC
CASRSGSTANVLTF
>.|TRBJ1-4|TRBV7-6|.
TGTGCCAGCAGCTTGACCAGGAATGAAAAACTGTTTTTT
CASSLTRNEKLFF
>.|TRBJ2-7|TRBV6-8|.
TGTGCCGCCTCTGAGAGGTCCGGGAAACCCGCTAACGAGCAGTACTTC
CAASERSGKPANEQYF
>TRBD1|TRBJ1-1|TRBV4-1|.
TGCGCCAGCAGCAAACCAACAGGGGCTGACACTGAAGCTTTCTTT
CASSKPTGADTEAFF
>TRBD1|TRBJ1-2|TRBV12-3/TRBV12-4|few
TGTGCCAGCAGTCGTGGGACAGATGGCTACACCTTC
CASSRGTDGYTF
>.|TRBJ1-2|TRBV20-1|.
TGCAGTGCTAGAGATATGGACACTTTCTATGGCTACACCTTC
CSARDMDTFYGYTF
>TRBD1|TRBJ1-1|TRBV6-6|.
TGTGCCAGAGTGGGGACAGGCGGAGGGACTGAAGCTTTCTTT
CARVGTGGGTEAFF
>.|TRBJ2-6|TRBV12-3/TRBV12-4|.
TGTGCCAGCAGCTTATTGGCCGGGGCCAACGTCCTGACTTTC
CASSLLAGANVLTF
>.|TRBJ2-2|TRBV6-2/TRBV6-3|.
TGTGCCAGCAGTTACTCGCCGGGTAGCTACCCAAACACCGGGGAGCTGTTTTTT
CASSYSPGSYPNTGELFF
>TRBD2|TRBJ2-1|TRBV7-2|.
TGTGCCAGCAGCTCATTGCGGGGGGGCTACAATGAGCAGTTCTTC
CASSSLRGGYNEQFF
>.|TRBJ2-1|TRBV7-2|.
TGTGCCAGCAGCCCCCGCGGGGTTAATGAGCAGTTCTTC
CASSPRGVNEQFF
>.|TRBJ1-5|TRBV4-1|.
TGCGCCAGCAGCCAAGAACTCGACAGGCCCAATCAGCCCCAGCATTTT
CASSQELDRPNQPQHF
>.|TRBJ2-3|TRBV20-1|.
TGCAGTGCTAGAGAGTTCGGGATTAGCACAGATACGCAGTATTTT
CSAREFGISTDTQYF
>.|TRBJ2-2|TRBV11-3|.
TGTGCCAGCAGCTTAGGAAACGGGGTCGGGGAGCTGTTTTTT
CASSLGNGVGELFF
>TRBD2|TRBJ2-1|TRBV7-2|many
TGTGCCAGCAGCTCCGGACTAGGGTCCTACAATGAGCAGTTCTTC
CASSSGLGSYNEQFF
>.|TRBJ2-2|TRBV15|.
TGTGCCACCAGCAGAGAAGGGCGGAGAGTAGGTCGAAACACCGGGGAGCTGTTTTTT
CATSREGRRVGRNTGELFF
>TRBD1|TRBJ2-3|TRBV7-2|many
TGTGCCAGCAGCTCAGGGGGCGCCGCAGATACGCAGTATTTT
CASSSGGAADTQYF
>.|TRBJ2-3|TRBV2|.
TGTGCCAGCAACCAGCAACCTAGCACAGATACGCAGTATTTT
CASNQQPSTDTQYF
>.|TRBJ2-7|TRBV18|.
TGTGCCAGCTCAGCACTACCCGGCGAGCAGTACTTC
CASSALPGEQYF
>TRBD2|TRBJ2-1|TRBV7-2|few
TGTGCCAGCAGCTGGGGACTAGCCCACAATGAGCAGTTCTTC
CASSWGLAHNEQFF
>.|TRBJ1-2|TRBV19|.
TGTGCCAGTAGTTCTACCGGGGCCGAAGATGGCTACACCTTC
CASSSTGAEDGYTF
>TRBD2|TRBJ2-1|TRBV2|once
TGTGCCAGCAGAGAGAGCGGACTAGCGAGTAATGAGCAGTTCTTC
CASRESGLASNEQFF
>TRBD2|TRBJ2-5|TRBV20-1|.
TGCAGTGCTGCCGAGACTAGCGGAACAGAGACCCAGTACTTC
CSAAETSGTETQYF
>TRBD1|TRBJ2-6|TRBV6-5|.
TGTGCCAGCAGTTCCCAACCTGGGACAGGCCGTTTCGCTGGGGCCAACGTCCTGACTTTC
CASSSQPGTGRFAGANVLTF
>TRBD2|TRBJ2-1|TRBV4-3|.
TGCGCCAGCAGCCAAGACCGACGGCGGGGGGAGCAGTTCTTC
CASSQDRRRGEQFF
>.|TRBJ2-7|TRBV11-3|.
TGTGCCAGCAGCTATGGACAGGCGGGGGTTGACGAGCAGTACTTC
CASSYGQAGVDEQYF
>.|TRBJ2-7|TRBV6-1|few
TGTGCCAGCAGTGGACCACGCCAGACCTACGAGCAGTACTTC
CASSGPRQTYEQYF
>.|TRBJ2-3|TRBV6-2/TRBV6-3|.
TGTGCCAGCAGGGCCGTAGGAGATACGCAGTATTTT
CASRAVGDTQYF
>TRBD2|TRBJ2-2|TRBV6-2/TRBV6-3|.
TGTGCCAGCAGCTTAAGGCCTAGCGGGAAGAACACCGGGGAGCTGTTTTTT
CASSLRPSGKNTGELFF
>.|TRBJ2-3|TRBV5-1|few
TGCGCCAGCAGCTACTTAGCGGCTACTAGCACAGATACGCAGTATTTT
CASSYLAATSTDTQYF
>TRBD1|TRBJ2-7|TRBV7-2|many
TGTGCCAGCAGCTTATACTATCAGGGGGCTTACGAGCAGTACTTC
CASSLYYQGAYEQYF
>.|TRBJ1-2|TRBV7-2|.
TGTGCCAGCAGCTTAGGGACCTATGGCTACACCTTC
CASSLGTYGYTF
>TRBD1|TRBJ2-7|TRBV7-2|.
TGTGCCAGCAGTCGGACAGGTACTACCTACGAGCAGTACTTC
CASSRTGTTYEQYF
>.|TRBJ2-2|TRBV4-1|once
TGCGCCAGCAGCCAAGATCCAGGGGATGGCACCGGGGAGCTGTTTTTT
CASSQDPGDGTGELFF
>.|TRBJ2-7|TRBV18|.
TGTGCCAGCTCGTACAGTGGTACCTACGAGCAGTACTTC
CASSYSGTYEQYF
>TRBD1|TRBJ2-7|TRBV11-1|few
TGTGCCAGCAGCTTAGACACCGGGACAGGGGGTTTCTACGAGCAGTACTTC
CASSLDTGTGGFYEQYF
>TRBD2|TRBJ2-3|TRBV18|.
TGTGCCAGCTCGCCTCGGTCGGGAGGACCAGATACGCAGTATTTT
CASSPRSGGPDTQYF
>.|TRBJ2-5|TRBV7-6|.
TGTGCCAGCAGCGCGGATGAGACCCAGTACTTC
CASSADETQYF
>.|TRBJ1-4|TRBV7-8|.
TGTGCCAGCAGCTTAAAAGCGGGGGGCGGTGGGGCGACTAATGAAAAACTGTTTTTT
CASSLKAGGGGATNEKLFF
>.|TRBJ2-4|TRBV4-2|.
TGTGCCAGCAGCCAAGTCGGGATTCAGTACTTC
CASSQVGIQYF
>.|TRBJ2-3|TRBV7-8|many
TGTGCCAGCAGCTCCCGGGGGACGACAGATACGCAGTATTTT
CASSSRGTTDTQYF
>.|TRBJ2-7|TRBV12-3/TRBV12-4|many
TGTGCCAGCAGCTTACGGGGCGGCTACGAGCAGTACTTC
CASSLRGGYEQYF